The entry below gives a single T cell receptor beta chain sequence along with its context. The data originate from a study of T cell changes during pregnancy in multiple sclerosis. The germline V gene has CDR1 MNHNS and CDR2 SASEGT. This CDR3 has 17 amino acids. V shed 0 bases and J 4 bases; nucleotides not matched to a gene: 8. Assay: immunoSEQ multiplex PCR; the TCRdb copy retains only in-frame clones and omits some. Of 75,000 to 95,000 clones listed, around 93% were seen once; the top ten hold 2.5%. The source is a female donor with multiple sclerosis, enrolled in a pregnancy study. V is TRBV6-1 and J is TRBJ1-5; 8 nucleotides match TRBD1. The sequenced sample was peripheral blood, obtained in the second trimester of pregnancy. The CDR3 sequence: CASSEAFGQGANQPQHF. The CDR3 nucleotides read TGTGCCAGCAGTGAAGCCTTTGGTCAGGGGGCAAATCAGCCCCAGCATTTT.